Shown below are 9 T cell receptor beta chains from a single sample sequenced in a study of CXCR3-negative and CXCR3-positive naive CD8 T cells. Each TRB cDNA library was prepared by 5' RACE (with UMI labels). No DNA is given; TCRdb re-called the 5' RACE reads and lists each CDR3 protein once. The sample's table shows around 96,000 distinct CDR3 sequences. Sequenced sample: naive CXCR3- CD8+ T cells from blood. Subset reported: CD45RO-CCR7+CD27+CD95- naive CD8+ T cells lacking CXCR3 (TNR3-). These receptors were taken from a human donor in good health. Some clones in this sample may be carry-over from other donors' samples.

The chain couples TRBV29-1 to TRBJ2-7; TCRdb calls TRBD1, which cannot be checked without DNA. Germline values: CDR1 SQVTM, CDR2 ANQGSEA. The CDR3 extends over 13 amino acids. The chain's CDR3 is CSVETGGTDEQYF.

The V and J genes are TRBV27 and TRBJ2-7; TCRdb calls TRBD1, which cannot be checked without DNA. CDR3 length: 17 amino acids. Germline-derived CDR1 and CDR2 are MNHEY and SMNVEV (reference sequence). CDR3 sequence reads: CASSLLNPIGDRDEQYF.

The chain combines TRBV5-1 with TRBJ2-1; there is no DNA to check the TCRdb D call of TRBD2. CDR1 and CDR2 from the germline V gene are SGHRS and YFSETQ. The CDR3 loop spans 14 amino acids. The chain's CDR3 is CASSQASGGQEQFF.

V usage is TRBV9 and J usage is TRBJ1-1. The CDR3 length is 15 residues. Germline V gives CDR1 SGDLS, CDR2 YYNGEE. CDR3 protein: CASSVRPGENTEAFF.

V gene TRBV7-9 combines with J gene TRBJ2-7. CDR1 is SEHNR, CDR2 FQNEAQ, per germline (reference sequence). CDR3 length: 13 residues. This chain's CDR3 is CASSLPSSYEQYF.

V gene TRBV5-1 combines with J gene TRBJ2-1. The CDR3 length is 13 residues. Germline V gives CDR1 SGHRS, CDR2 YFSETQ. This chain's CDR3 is CASSPASYNEQFF. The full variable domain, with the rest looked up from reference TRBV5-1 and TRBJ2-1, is KAGVTQTPRYLIKTRGQQVTLSCSPISGHRSVSWYQQTPGQGLQFLFEYFSETQRNKGNFPGRFSGRQFSNSRSEMNVSTLELGDSALYLCASSPASYNEQFFGPGTRLTVL.

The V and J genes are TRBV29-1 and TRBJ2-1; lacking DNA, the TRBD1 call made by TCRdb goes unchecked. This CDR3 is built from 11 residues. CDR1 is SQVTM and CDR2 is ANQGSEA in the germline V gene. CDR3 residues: CSVLRGNEQFF.

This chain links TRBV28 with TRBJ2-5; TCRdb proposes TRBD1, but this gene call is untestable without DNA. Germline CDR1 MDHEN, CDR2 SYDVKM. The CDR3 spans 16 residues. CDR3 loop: CASSSRSGTIQETQYF.

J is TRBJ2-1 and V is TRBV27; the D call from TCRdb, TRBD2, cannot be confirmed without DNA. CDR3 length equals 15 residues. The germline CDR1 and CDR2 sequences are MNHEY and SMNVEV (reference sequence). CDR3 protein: CASSFSGRANNEQFF.